A selection of T cell receptor beta chains follows, all from one sample in a study of beta chain features in type 1 diabetes. Assay used: immunoSEQ multiplex PCR; TCRdb lists only in-frame clones, some missing. Seen here are about 290,000 clones, 7% to 9% observed once, and the top ten hold more than 0.8%. Sample: central memory CD4+ T cells from blood. The receptor source for this set is a woman younger than 35 in good health. Each CDR3 is given with its conserved first and last residue. The D gene is left open where the match is weak. Rows give clone size only sometimes, using once, few, many, or a class for an expanded clone.

cdr3_aa cdr3_nt d_call v_call cdr3_length j_call clone_size
CASSSPYNEQFF TGTGCCAGCAGCTCGCCGTACAATGAGCAGTTCTTC - TRBV5-4 12 TRBJ2-1 -
CASSLEAGDTQYF TGTGCCAGCAGCTTGGAGGCGGGAGATACGCAGTATTTT - TRBV4-2 13 TRBJ2-3 -
CASRTGYGYTF TGTGCCAGCCGAACGGGCTATGGCTACACCTTC - TRBV9 11 TRBJ1-2 few
CSARHGETQYF TGCAGTGCTAGACACGGGGAGACCCAGTACTTC - TRBV20-1 11 TRBJ2-5 -
CASSNAEGSRSSFF TGTGCCAGCAGCAATGCTGAAGGGTCCCGTTCGTCTTTCTTT - TRBV28 14 TRBJ1-1 few
CASTLQGVGETQYF TGTGCCAGCACCCTACAGGGGGTGGGTGAGACCCAGTACTTC TRBD1 TRBV7-2 14 TRBJ2-5 few
CASRDGSHAYGELFF TGTGCCAGCAGGGACGGGTCTCACGCTTACGGGGAGCTGTTTTTT - TRBV2 15 TRBJ2-2 -
CASRTRGYYYGYTF TGTGCCAGCAGGACAAGAGGGTACTACTATGGCTACACCTTC - TRBV28 14 TRBJ1-2 -
CASSQGQIDTQYF TGCGCCAGCAGCCAAGGACAGATAGATACGCAGTATTTT - TRBV4-1 13 TRBJ2-3 -
CASSFPIAGGLTELFF TGTGCCAGCAGCTTCCCAATAGCGGGGGGCCTAACGGAGCTGTTTTTT TRBD2 TRBV7-9 16 TRBJ2-2 few
CASSSGTGATGELFF TGTGCCAGCAGCTCCGGGACAGGGGCCACCGGGGAGCTGTTTTTT TRBD1 TRBV7-2 15 TRBJ2-2 few
CASSLRTSGRLEETQYF TGCGCCAGCAGTCTTAGGACTAGCGGGAGGTTAGAAGAGACCCAGTACTTC TRBD2 TRBV23-1 17 TRBJ2-5 -
CASSQVGPHTQYF TGCGCCAGCAGCCAAGTAGGTCCACATACGCAGTATTTT - TRBV4-1 13 TRBJ2-3 few
CASSVALLEEQYF TGTGCCAGCAGCGTAGCCCTTTTAGAAGAGCAGTACTTC - TRBV9 13 TRBJ2-7 few
CASSYTSYEQYF TGTGCCAGCAGCTACACCTCCTACGAGCAGTACTTC - TRBV7-2 12 TRBJ2-7 few
CASSPRTGTMNTEAFF TGTGCCAGCTCACCACGAACCGGGACCATGAACACTGAAGCTTTCTTT - TRBV18 16 TRBJ1-1 few
CASSSSGTGGTGELFF TGTGCCAGCAGCTCCTCCGGGACAGGGGGCACCGGGGAGCTGTTTTTT TRBD1 TRBV7-2 16 TRBJ2-2 few
CASTPRGTGELFF TGTGCCAGCACCCCCAGGGGTACCGGGGAGCTGTTTTTT - TRBV5-4 13 TRBJ2-2 -
CASTRDPHETQYF TGTGCCAGCACCCGGGACCCACATGAGACCCAGTACTTC - TRBV11-2 13 TRBJ2-5 -
CASSPRRGGEKLFF TGTGCCAGCAGCCCCCGCAGGGGAGGTGAAAAACTGTTTTTT - TRBV11-2 14 TRBJ1-4 few
CASSQVGRGGVDTQYF TGCGCCAGCAGCCAGGTCGGGCGGGGGGGCGTAGATACGCAGTATTTT TRBD2 TRBV4-3 16 TRBJ2-3 few
CASTRDGNQPQHF TGTGCCAGCACCCGGGACGGCAATCAGCCCCAGCATTTT - TRBV25-1 13 TRBJ1-5 few
CASSFGSGYTDTQYF TGTGCCAGCAGCTTTGGTAGCGGGTACACAGATACGCAGTATTTT TRBD2 TRBV7-3 15 TRBJ2-3 -
CASRSGSGSANIQYF TGTGCCAGCAGATCAGGGAGCGGGAGTGCGAACATTCAGTACTTC TRBD2 TRBV6-6 15 TRBJ2-4 few
CSVVGAGANVLTF TGCAGCGTTGTTGGGGCTGGGGCCAACGTCCTGACTTTC - TRBV29-1 13 TRBJ2-6 few
CASSYEGGDTNEQFF TGTGCCAGCAGTTACGAGGGGGGGGACACAAATGAGCAGTTCTTC - TRBV6-5 15 TRBJ2-1 few
CASSQSPPGQGHNEQFF TGCGCCAGCAGCCAGTCCCCCCCGGGACAGGGACACAATGAGCAGTTCTTC TRBD1 TRBV5-1 17 TRBJ2-1 few
CASSPSSGIRTDTQYF TGTGCCAGCAGCCCATCTAGCGGAATTCGCACAGATACGCAGTATTTT TRBD2 TRBV7-9 16 TRBJ2-3 few
CASAQGDSTDTQYF TGTGCCAGCGCACAGGGGGACAGCACAGATACGCAGTATTTT TRBD1 TRBV2 14 TRBJ2-3 -
CASSDQGTYNSPLHF TGTGCCAGCAGTGACCAGGGAACCTATAATTCACCCCTCCACTTT - TRBV25-1 15 TRBJ1-6 -
CASSLDAGTGRETQYF TGTGCCAGCAGCTTAGATGCCGGGACAGGGAGGGAGACCCAGTACTTC TRBD1 TRBV7-8 16 TRBJ2-5 -
CASSIGTAPNSPLHF TGCGCCAGCAGCATCGGGACAGCTCCTAATTCACCCCTCCACTTT TRBD1 TRBV5-1 15 TRBJ1-6 many
CASGTGGYGYTF TGTGCCAGCGGAACGGGCGGCTATGGCTACACCTTC - TRBV6-5 12 TRBJ1-2 few
CASSATGPYEQYF TGTGCCAGCAGCGCGACAGGCCCCTACGAGCAGTACTTC - TRBV7-3 13 TRBJ2-7 few
CATSRDRGAPSTDTQYF TGTGCCACCAGCAGAGATCGGGGGGCGCCGAGCACAGATACGCAGTATTTT - TRBV15 17 TRBJ2-3 -
CASSWGLAGDTQYF TGTGCCAGCAGCTGGGGACTAGCGGGAGATACGCAGTATTTT TRBD2 TRBV7-3 14 TRBJ2-3 -
CASSVRAGANVLTF TGTGCCAGCAGTGTGAGGGCTGGGGCCAACGTCCTGACTTTC - TRBV2 14 TRBJ2-6 few
CSVGGVNTEAFF TGCAGCGTTGGGGGCGTCAACACTGAAGCTTTCTTT - TRBV29-1 12 TRBJ1-1 few
CASSLRGNRETQYF TGTGCCAGCAGTTTGCGGGGCAACAGAGAGACCCAGTACTTC - TRBV27 14 TRBJ2-5 few
CATSRPGLGGEQFF TGTGCCACCAGCAGACCGGGACTAGGGGGTGAGCAGTTCTTC TRBD2 TRBV15 14 TRBJ2-1 few
CASSAQGTYEKLFF TGCGCCAGCAGCGCACAGGGTACATATGAAAAACTGTTTTTT - TRBV4-3 14 TRBJ1-4 -
CASSTPNVATEAFF TGTGCCAGCAGCACCCCGAACGTGGCCACTGAAGCTTTCTTT - TRBV7-9 14 TRBJ1-1 few
CASSPQSGANVLTF TGTGCCAGCAGCCCTCAATCTGGGGCCAACGTCCTGACTTTC - TRBV7-9 14 TRBJ2-6 few
CASSLAILAGAYQETQYF TGTGCCAGCAGCTTAGCGATACTAGCGGGTGCCTACCAAGAGACCCAGTACTTC TRBD2 TRBV7-2 18 TRBJ2-5 few
CASSLRRDLVDNEQFF TGTGCCAGCAGCTTACGCCGCGACTTGGTGGACAATGAGCAGTTCTTC - TRBV7-2 16 TRBJ2-1 -
CASSSGGRQETQYF TGTGCCAGCAGTAGCGGGGGGCGCCAAGAGACCCAGTACTTC TRBD2 TRBV28 14 TRBJ2-5 -
CASSFGQMNTEAFF TGTGCCAGCAGCTTCGGACAGATGAACACTGAAGCTTTCTTT - TRBV7-9 14 TRBJ1-1 many
CASSPNGNMGISPLHF TGTGCCAGCAGTCCGAATGGGAACATGGGGATTTCACCCCTCCACTTT - TRBV2 16 TRBJ1-6 many
CASRPGTARTQYF TGTGCCAGCAGACCTGGGACCGCGAGGACGCAGTATTTT - TRBV2 13 TRBJ2-3 once
CASSHGPSYNEQFF TGCGCCAGCAGCCATGGACCAAGTTACAATGAGCAGTTCTTC - TRBV5-1 14 TRBJ2-1 many
CASSLIQPSYGYTF TGTGCCAGCAGTTTAATACAGCCAAGCTATGGCTACACCTTC - TRBV28 14 TRBJ1-2 -
CASSRQGSEKLFF TGCGCCAGCAGCCGACAGGGGAGTGAAAAACTGTTTTTT TRBD1 TRBV4-3 13 TRBJ1-4 few
CASSHSRGGGQETQYF TGCGCCAGCAGCCATTCCCGCGGGGGGGGCCAAGAGACCCAGTACTTC TRBD2 TRBV5-1 16 TRBJ2-5 few
CASSMRDSNQPQHF TGTGCCAGTAGTATGCGGGACAGCAATCAGCCCCAGCATTTT - TRBV19 14 TRBJ1-5 few
CASSSGLGTETQYF TGTGCCAGCAGCTCGGGACTAGGAACGGAGACCCAGTACTTC TRBD2 TRBV5-4 14 TRBJ2-5 few
CAWSVGTGAYEQYF TGTGCCTGGAGTGTAGGGACAGGGGCCTACGAGCAGTACTTC TRBD1 TRBV30 14 TRBJ2-7 few
CSVQVRGQPQHF TGCAGCGTCCAGGTACGGGGTCAGCCCCAGCATTTT - TRBV29-1 12 TRBJ1-5 -
CASSIQGVQSGYTF TGTGCCAGTAGTATTCAAGGGGTTCAGTCTGGCTACACCTTC - TRBV19 14 TRBJ1-2 once
CASSFPGTVNTEAFF TGTGCCAGCAGTTTCCCCGGGACGGTGAACACTGAAGCTTTCTTT - TRBV28 15 TRBJ1-1 many